This entry lists 17 T cell receptor beta chains sequenced from one sample in a study of T cell repertoires in cytomegalovirus infection. TCRdb re-analysed the reads in MiXCR, keeping a single row per CDR3 protein. The data show about 890,000 distinct CDR3 sequences, 25% to 40% seen once. No antigens are known for them. The sequencing here drew on cultured CD8+ T cells from PBMCs, taken from culture after CMV antigen stimulation. These receptors came from a human donor in good health (CMV status not recorded). Some clones in this sample may be carry-over from other donors' samples.

The V call is TRBV11-2, the J call TRBJ2-1, with D unclear. The CDR3 totals 14 residues. The V and J ends lost 0 bases and 5 bases respectively, with 8 bases between them. The V gene's germline CDR1 is SGHAT and CDR2 FQNNGV. The CDR3 bases are TGTGCCAGCAGCTTAGATATAGGCCACAATGAGCAGTTCTTC. Amino acid sequence: CASSLDIGHNEQFF.

The chain employs TRBV12-3 or TRBV12-4 and TRBJ2-3; 9 positions agree with TRBD1. CDR3 length: 14 amino acids. V lost 4 bases and J lost 2; bases outside the gene matches: 1. The CDR3 nucleotides read TGTGCCAGCAGTTGGACAGGGGTCACAGATACGCAGTATTTT. This translates into CASSWTGVTDTQYF.

This clonotype was counted between two and nine times. V gene TRBV7-9 combines with J gene TRBJ1-5; 9 bases align to TRBD1. The trim removed 5 bases at V and 0 bases at J, leaving 8 bases unmatched. CDR1 is SEHNR, CDR2 FQNEAQ, per germline (reference sequence). The length of the CDR3 is 17 residues. The CDR3: CASSPGQGSYSNQPQHF. CDR3 DNA sequence: TGTGCCAGCAGCCCCGGACAGGGGAGTTATAGCAATCAGCCCCAGCATTTT.

This clonotype was found a few times. The rearrangement uses TRBV27 and TRBJ1-2; tentative D call: TRBD1 (5 bases). Germline CDR1 is MNHEY and CDR2 is SMNVEV (reference sequence). The CDR3 has 15 amino acids. V was shortened by 5 bases and J by 0 bases, with 13 bases between the two germline ends. The CDR3: CASSTFGGSNYGYTF. The DNA for the CDR3 is TGTGCCAGCAGTACCTTCGGGGGATCTAACTATGGCTACACCTTC.

The V call is TRBV4-1, the J call TRBJ1-3; D gene ambiguous. Trimming cost V 0 bases and J 4 bases, with 10 bases left between them. The length of the CDR3 is 15 residues. Germline CDR1 is MGHRA and CDR2 is YSYEKL. Here the CDR3 reads CASSQDLGSGNTIYF. The CDR3 region has the DNA TGCGCCAGCAGCCAAGATCTGGGGTCAGGAAACACCATATATTTT.

This clonotype has a handful of counts. The V call is TRBV7-8, the J call TRBJ1-1; D possibly corresponds to TRBD1 (6 bases). In germline, CDR1 is SGHVS, CDR2 FQNEAQ. The CDR3 runs to 15 residues. V shed 5 bases and J shed 4 bases, with 17 bases lying between them. The DNA for the CDR3 is TGTGCCAGCAGCCCATACCACAGGGATTCCACTGAAGCTTTCTTT. Translation: CASSPYHRDSTEAFF.

This chain connects TRBV12-3 or TRBV12-4 to TRBJ1-5; 11 bases are shared with TRBD1. V lost 8 bases to trimming and J lost 5 bases; unmatched junction nucleotides: 2. CDR3 length equals 13 residues. The CDR3 spells CASGGQGDQPQHF. The CDR3, as DNA: TGTGCCAGCGGGGGACAGGGGGATCAGCCCCAGCATTTT.

The J gene is TRBJ1-2, the V gene TRBV6-5; unclear D gene. Trimming pared 0 bases from V and 6 bases from J, leaving 11 bases between. Germline V gene sequence: CDR1 MNHEY, CDR2 SVGAGI. The CDR3 runs 14 residues. This CDR3 is CASSYSSGPHGYTF. CDR3 in DNA: TGTGCCAGCAGTTACTCCTCAGGCCCCCATGGCTACACCTTC.

This clonotype was found many times. The rearrangement links TRBV12-3 or TRBV12-4 to TRBJ1-2; D unresolved. V gave up 3 bases and J gave up 3 bases, with 11 bases separating them. This CDR3 has 14 amino acids. The CDR3 loop is CASSFGQNYYGYTF. The CDR3 bases are TGTGCCAGCAGTTTCGGGCAGAACTACTATGGCTACACCTTC.

There are many counts of this clonotype. The chain couples TRBV7-2 to TRBJ1-2; possibly TRBD1 for D (6 bases). CDR1 SGHTA and CDR2 FQGNSA come from the germline V gene. The CDR3 loop spans 14 amino acids. Trimming removed 5 bases at V and 2 bases at J, with 12 bases between. This CDR3 is CASSQGQRNYGYTF. The CDR3 coding sequence is TGTGCCAGCAGCCAAGGACAGAGAAACTATGGCTACACCTTC.

The V call is TRBV27, the J call TRBJ2-7; the D gene is possibly TRBD1 (6 bases). The V and J ends lost 6 bases and 3 bases respectively, with 15 bases between them. Germline V CDR1 and CDR2: MNHEY, SMNVEV (reference sequence). The CDR3 is made up of 14 amino acids. This chain's CDR3 is CASSSIGQFYEQYV. The DNA for the CDR3 is TGTGCCAGCAGCTCCATAGGACAGTTCTACGAGCAGTACGTC.

The chain couples TRBV6-2 or TRBV6-3 to TRBJ2-2; D is undetermined. CDR1 MNHEY and CDR2 SVGEGT come from the germline V gene. The CDR3 spans 13 residues. In nucleotides, the CDR3 is TGTGCTCTCACGGGCCCTAACACCGGGGAGCTGTTTTTT. Translated: CALTGPNTGELFF.

The chain employs TRBV12-3 or TRBV12-4 and TRBJ2-2, with 11 bases aligning to TRBD2. Trimming at V came to 5 bases and at J to 4 bases, leaving 6 bases not matched to a gene. The CDR3 runs to 16 residues. CDR3 amino acids: CASSITSGGGTGELFF. The CDR3 DNA follows: TGTGCCAGCAGTATAACTAGCGGGGGAGGCACCGGGGAGCTGTTTTTT.

The V gene is TRBV7-6, the J gene TRBJ1-5; a possible D gene is TRBD1 (5 bases). Germline CDR1 is SGHVS and CDR2 is FNYEAQ. The CDR3 totals 16 residues. Trimming took 1 base from V and 4 from J, leaving 14 bases between them. CDR3 sequence (DNA): TGTGCCAGCAGCTTAGTTCAGGGCCAAATAAATCAGCCCCAGCATTTT. It encodes CASSLVQGQINQPQHF.

This clonotype occurred many times. V usage is TRBV12-3 or TRBV12-4 and J usage is TRBJ2-3; D remains unclear. Trimming pared 3 bases from V and 3 bases from J, leaving 13 bases between. The CDR3 consists of 15 residues. As DNA, the CDR3 is TGTGCCAGCAGTTTTGGAGAAAGGGAAACAGATACGCAGTATTTT. This gives the protein CASSFGERETDTQYF.

This clonotype was detected only a few times. This sequence joins TRBV7-4 and TRBJ2-1; weak D call: TRBD2 (6 bases). The CDR3 consists of 10 residues. CDR1 and CDR2 from the germline V gene are SGHVT and SQSDAQ. DNA for the CDR3: TGTGCTTTAGGAGGGAATGAGCAGTTCTTC. This translates into CALGGNEQFF. Looking up the rest from reference TRBV7-4 and TRBJ2-1 gives the full variable domain: GAGVSQSPRYKVAKRGRDVALRCDSISGHVTLYWYRQTLGQGSEVLTYSQSDAQRDKSGRPSGRFSAERPERSVSTLKIQRTEQGDSAVYLCALGGNEQFFGPGTRLTVL.

This clonotype appeared a few times. The J gene is TRBJ2-7, the V gene TRBV7-9; D is unresolved. The CDR3 is 13 amino acids. Trimming stripped 4 bases from V and 0 bases from J, with 7 bases between. The germline gives CDR1 SEHNR, CDR2 FQNEAQ (reference sequence). The CDR3 nucleotides read TGTGCCAGCAGCTCCTACGACTCCTACGAGCAGTACTTC. Translating gives CASSSYDSYEQYF.